This T cell receptor (beta chain) came from a study of OX40 agonist ivuxolimab in advanced cancers. Germline CDR1 reads MDHEN; CDR2 reads SYDVKM. This CDR3 is 13 amino acids long. Trimming removed 6 bases from V and 3 bases from J, with 9 bases in between. The table came from immunoSEQ multiplex PCR; TCRdb's copy has only in-frame clones and leaves some out. The repertoire consists of about 14,000 clones, with roughly nine tenths occurring once and the leading ten covering roughly 25%. The source material was CD4+ or CD8+ T cells sorted from blood, sampled in a trial of the OX40 agonist ivuxolimab. The sequence derives from an adult with an advanced solid tumor such as melanoma, head and neck, liver or kidney cancer. This chain links TRBV28 with TRBJ2-1; D unclear. The chain's CDR3 is CASRRELYNEQFF. In DNA form, the CDR3 reads TGTGCCAGCAGGAGAGAACTCTACAATGAGCAGTTCTTC.